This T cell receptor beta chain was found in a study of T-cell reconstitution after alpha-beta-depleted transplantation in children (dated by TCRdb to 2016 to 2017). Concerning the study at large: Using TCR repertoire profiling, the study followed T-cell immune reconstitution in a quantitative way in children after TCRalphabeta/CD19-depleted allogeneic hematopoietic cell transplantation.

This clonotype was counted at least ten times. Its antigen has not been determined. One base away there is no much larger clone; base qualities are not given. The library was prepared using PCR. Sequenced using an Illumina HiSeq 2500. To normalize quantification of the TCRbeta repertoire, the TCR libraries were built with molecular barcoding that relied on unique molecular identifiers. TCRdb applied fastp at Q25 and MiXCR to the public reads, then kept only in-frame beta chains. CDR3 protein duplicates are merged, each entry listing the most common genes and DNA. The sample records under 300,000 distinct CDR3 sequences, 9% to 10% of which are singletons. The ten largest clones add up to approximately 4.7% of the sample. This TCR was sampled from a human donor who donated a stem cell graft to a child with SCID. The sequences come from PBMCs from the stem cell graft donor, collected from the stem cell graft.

CDR3 loop: CSARDSHRAILEPKETQYF. The sequence in DNA is TGCAGTGCTAGAGACTCACACCGGGCCATACTCGAACCTAAAGAGACCCAGTACTTC. The sequence links TRBV20-1 to TRBJ2-5; no D gene is confidently identified. V drops 0 bases and J drops 3 bases, leaving 26 bases in between. From the germline V gene (reference sequence), CDR1 is DFQATT and CDR2 is SNEGSKA. The CDR3 spans 19 residues, from the cysteine through the phenylalanine. CDR3 DNA is the only sequence kept; it has 57 bases, read in frame from the first base.